Following are 32 T cell receptor beta chains from one sample sequenced in a study of T cells in Graves' hyperthyroidism and ophthalmopathy. Template material for amplifying TCR beta CDR3 regions consisted of RNA transcripts. A set of HTBI primers served as the primers for a first-round RT-PCR of the TCR CDR3. TCRdb re-derived calls from the multiplex PCR reads in MiXCR, one entry per CDR3 protein. Here the sample spans 640,000 or so distinct CDR3 sequences, 11% to 15% being singletons. The specimen was blood. The origin of the receptors is a woman under 30 with Graves' ophthalmopathy.

Worth noting for this clonotype: A much larger clone differs by one base, so this may be a read error. V usage is TRBV7-8 and J usage is TRBJ2-5; the match to TRBD2 covers 14 bases. The CDR3 length is 15 residues. Germline assignment: CDR1 SGHVS and CDR2 FQNEAQ. In nucleotides, the CDR3 is TGTGCCAGCAGCCCGGGACTAGCGGGAGAAGAGACCCGGTACTTC. Translated: CASSPGLAGEETRYF. Together with reference TRBV7-8 and TRBJ2-5, the CDR3 gives the full variable domain: GAGVSQSPRYKVAKRGQDVALRCDPISGHVSLFWYQQALGQGPEFLTYFQNEAQLDKSGLPSDRFFAERPEGSVSTLKIQRTQQEDSAVYLCASSPGLAGEETRYFGPGTRLLVL.

This clonotype has only a few counts. A much larger clone lies a single base off, so this may be a read error. The chain carries TRBV28 and TRBJ2-7, with TRBD1 as a possible D gene (6 bases). This CDR3 is built from 13 residues. Germline V gene sequence: CDR1 MDHEN, CDR2 SYDVKM. The CDR3 DNA reads as TGTGCCAGCACTTTAACAGGGTCAAGCGAGCAGCACTTC. Amino acid sequence: CASTLTGSSEQHF. The whole variable domain, remainder taken from reference TRBV28 and TRBJ2-7, is DVKVTQSSRYLVKRTGEKVFLECVQDMDHENMFWYRQDPGLGLRLIYFSYDVKMKEKGDIPEGYSVSREKKERFSLILESASTNQTSMYLCASTLTGSSEQHFGPGTRLTVT.

V gene TRBV18 combines with J gene TRBJ2-3; D gene unclear. Trimming took 3 bases from V and 6 from J, leaving 10 bases between them. This CDR3 comprises 13 residues. Germline V lookup: CDR1 KGHSH, CDR2 LQKENI. The DNA for the CDR3 is TGTGCCAGCTCACCCCCAGCCTGGGATACGCAGTATTTT. This gives the protein CASSPPAWDTQYF.

This clonotype appeared many times. The chain recombines TRBV3-1 with TRBJ1-1; D not certain. Germline values: CDR1 LGHDT, CDR2 YNNKEL (reference sequence). The CDR3 runs to 12 residues. V lost 4 bases and J lost 3, with 6 bases in between. The CDR3, as DNA: TGTGCCAGCAGCCCGAGCCACACTGAAGCTTTCTTT. This codes for CASSPSHTEAFF.

This clonotype came up many times. The rearrangement joins TRBV20-1 to TRBJ1-1; maybe TRBD1 (5 bases). The CDR3 has 11 residues. Trimming cost V 1 base and J 12 bases, with 12 bases left between them. Germline V gene lookup returns CDR1 DFQATT and CDR2 SNEGSKA (reference sequence). CDR3 bases: TGCAGTGCTAGAGGGCTAGGGGATCCTTTCTTT. Its translation is CSARGLGDPFF.

This clonotype came up many times. The rearrangement joins TRBV6-1 to TRBJ2-2; unclear D gene. CDR3 size: 10 residues. Germline lookup yields CDR1 MNHNS and CDR2 SASEGT. Between the trimmed V and J ends, which lost 8 bases and 7 bases, there was a span of 5 bases. The CDR3 is CASGYGELFF. DNA for the CDR3: TGTGCCAGCGGTTACGGGGAGCTGTTTTTT.

This clonotype has a count of ten or more. J is TRBJ1-4 and V is TRBV6-5; possibly TRBD1 for D (5 bases). The CDR3 is made up of 17 amino acids. V lost 0 bases to trimming and J lost 2 bases, with 13 bases between them. Germline loops: CDR1 MNHEY, CDR2 SVGAGI. The CDR3 is CASSYSSQGATNEKLFF. CDR3 coding DNA: TGTGCCAGCAGTTACTCCTCTCAGGGTGCCACTAATGAAAAACTGTTTTTT.

This rearrangement joins TRBV28 to TRBJ2-1; weak D call: TRBD2 (7 bases). This CDR3 comprises 15 residues. CDR1 is MDHEN and CDR2 is SYDVKM in the germline V gene. The ends were cut back, 8 bases at V and 1 base at J, with 15 bases in the middle. CDR3 sequence (DNA): TGTGCCAGCGGGGGCGGGAGAGGGTCCTACAATGAGCAGTTCTTC. Translation: CASGGGRGSYNEQFF.

The chain is built from TRBV2 and TRBJ1-5; 12 bases are shared with TRBD1. Germline V gene sequence: CDR1 SNHLY, CDR2 FYNNEI. V gave up 7 bases and J gave up 6 bases; unmatched junction bases: 10. The CDR3 contains 16 residues. The CDR3 region is CASIMGDRGPFQPQHF. Written as DNA, the CDR3 is TGTGCCAGCATCATGGGGGACAGGGGGCCTTTTCAGCCCCAGCATTTT.

This clonotype showed up many times. V gene TRBV18 combines with J gene TRBJ2-3; tentative D call: TRBD2 (6 bases). V was shortened by 6 bases and J by 0 bases, with 16 bases between the two germline ends. Germline CDR1 and CDR2: KGHSH and LQKENI. The CDR3 covers 16 residues. CDR3: CASSPLASPSTDTQYF. The CDR3 DNA reads as TGTGCCAGCTCCCCCCTAGCGAGTCCTAGCACAGATACGCAGTATTTT.

This clonotype was seen repeatedly, ten times or more. The junction departs from the called germline gene at one end, perhaps through a read error. V usage is TRBV7-7 and J usage is TRBJ2-1; no clear D gene. Germline V gene data show CDR1 as SSHAT and CDR2 as FNYEAQ (reference sequence). CDR3 length: 13 residues. Here the CDR3 reads CASSLDRLDEQFF. As DNA, the CDR3 is TGTGCTAGCAGCTTAGATCGCTTGGATGAGCAGTTCTTC.

The chain recombines TRBV6-5 with TRBJ2-7, with TRBD2 matching 10 bases. The CDR3 has 17 residues. With 2 bases clipped from V and 2 bases from J, the junction kept 9 bases outside the gene matches. Germline CDR1 MNHEY, CDR2 SVGAGI. The chain's CDR3 is CASSYTASGSMAYEQYF. CDR3 nucleotides: TGTGCCAGCAGTTACACGGCTAGCGGGAGTATGGCCTACGAGCAGTACTTC.

The chain is built from TRBV19 and TRBJ2-6; D is uncertain. Germline V gene lookup returns CDR1 LNHDA and CDR2 SQIVND (reference sequence). The CDR3 has 15 residues. The V end was cut by 4 bases, the J end by 0 bases, with 7 bases between. The DNA for the CDR3 is TGTGCCAGTAGTACCTCCAACTCTGGGGCCAACGTCCTGACTTTC. Translation gives CASSTSNSGANVLTF.

This clonotype was counted ten times or more. The rearrangement joins TRBV7-2 to TRBJ2-7; D unresolved. The CDR3 loop spans 15 amino acids. V gave up 1 base and J gave up 2 bases, with 12 bases separating them. Looked up from germline, CDR1 is SGHTA and CDR2 is FQGNSA. The CDR3 region is CASSLESGKTYEQYF. The CDR3 DNA reads as TGTGCCAGCAGCTTAGAATCAGGCAAAACCTACGAGCAGTACTTC. The variable domain in full, with the rest retrieved from reference TRBV7-2 and TRBJ2-7, is GAGVSQSPSNKVTEKGKDVELRCDPISGHTALYWYRQSLGQGLEFLIYFQGNSAPDKSGLPSDRFSAERTGGSVSTLTIQRTQQEDSAVYLCASSLESGKTYEQYFGPGTRLTVT.

This clonotype has only one observation. This may come from a read error, since a much larger clone is one base off. This sequence joins TRBV12-3 or TRBV12-4 and TRBJ1-2; 7 nucleotides line up with TRBD1. The CDR3 runs 14 residues. CDR3 region: CASQNLGTDYGYIF. In DNA form, the CDR3 reads TGTGCCAGCCAAAATCTAGGGACAGACTATGGCTACATCTTC.

This clonotype appeared a few times. The V and J genes are TRBV27 and TRBJ2-3; 10 bases are a match to TRBD2. The length of the CDR3 is 16 residues. V lost 5 bases and J lost 1; bases outside the gene matches: 6. Germline V lookup: CDR1 MNHEY, CDR2 SMNVEV (reference sequence). The CDR3 sequence: CASSASLAGGTDTQYF. The DNA for the CDR3 is TGTGCCAGCAGTGCCTCTCTAGCGGGAGGCACAGATACGCAGTATTTT.

The table lists this clonotype with many counts. The chain uses TRBV27 and TRBJ2-1; D unresolved. In germline, CDR1 is MNHEY, CDR2 SMNVEV (reference sequence). V shed 4 bases and J shed 4 bases, with 5 bases lying between them. This CDR3 comprises 12 residues. The DNA of the CDR3 is TGTGCCAGCAGTTCAATGTACAATGAGCAGTTCTTC. Translating gives CASSSMYNEQFF.

This clonotype showed up many times. CDR3 nucleotide sequence: TGTGCCAGCAGTTTAGTTGGCAGATTCAATGAGCAGTTCTTC. It yields the protein CASSLVGRFNEQFF. The chain carries TRBV12-3 or TRBV12-4 and TRBJ2-1; D not certain. The CDR3 runs to 14 residues. V shed 1 base and J shed 6 bases, with 10 bases lying between them.

The chain combines TRBV6-1 with TRBJ2-3; 7 positions agree with TRBD2. The V gene's germline CDR1 is MNHNS and CDR2 SASEGT. Losses at the gene ends were 4 bases for V and 0 bases for J; bases not matched to a gene: 16. The CDR3 totals 19 residues. CDR3 loop: CASSARPAPSGRSTDTQYF. In DNA, the CDR3 is TGTGCCAGCAGTGCCCGTCCGGCACCTAGCGGTCGAAGCACAGATACGCAGTATTTT.

This clonotype appeared many times. The chain employs TRBV5-6 and TRBJ2-1; maybe TRBD1 (6 bases). V lost 5 bases and J 0 bases, leaving 15 bases between the germline ends. The CDR3 is 16 amino acids. Germline CDR1 reads SGHDT; CDR2 reads YYEEEE. Written as DNA, the CDR3 is TGTGCCAGCAGTCCCGGGACATTCAGCTCCTACAATGAGCAGTTCTTC. This sequence encodes CASSPGTFSSYNEQFF.

The table lists this clonotype with many counts. The rearrangement links TRBV14 to TRBJ2-7, with TRBD2 identical over 15 bases. The germline V gene encodes CDR1 SGHDN and CDR2 FVKESK. The CDR3 consists of 16 residues. V was clipped by 1 base and J by 5 bases; unmatched bases: 3. The DNA for the CDR3 is TGTGCCAGCAGCCAAGGGACTAGCGGGAGGGACAACGAGCAGTACTTC. Translation gives CASSQGTSGRDNEQYF.

The V gene is TRBV20-1, the J gene TRBJ2-1; no firm D call. V was clipped by 3 bases and J by 1 base, with 10 bases between them. Looked up from germline, CDR1 is DFQATT and CDR2 is SNEGSKA (reference sequence). CDR3 length: 14 residues. The CDR3 region is CSASKLGSYNEQFF. CDR3 in DNA: TGCAGTGCTAGTAAGCTGGGGTCCTACAATGAGCAGTTCTTC.

CDR3 sequence (DNA): TGTGCCAGCAGAGGGGGTTGGACTTCTGTTGTGGAGCCCCAGCATTTT. Residues: CASRGGWTSVVEPQHF. V is TRBV6-1 and J is TRBJ1-5, with D possibly matching TRBD1 (6 bases). Germline V gene lookup returns CDR1 MNHNS and CDR2 SASEGT. Trimming took 6 bases from V and 8 from J, leaving 23 bases between them. CDR3 length: 16 amino acids.

This chain links TRBV20-1 with TRBJ1-5; D possibly corresponds to TRBD1 (5 bases). CDR3 length: 15 amino acids. The V gene lost 8 bases and the J gene lost 2 bases, with 19 bases spanning the gap. Germline-derived CDR1 and CDR2 are DFQATT and SNEGSKA (reference sequence). The CDR3 nucleotides are TGCAGTTACCAAAACCAGGGAAGCGGCAATCAGCCCCAGCATTTT. This sequence encodes CSYQNQGSGNQPQHF.

This clonotype was counted many times. J is TRBJ2-5 and V is TRBV5-8; no reliable D call. This CDR3 is built from 12 residues. Trimming removed 1 base at V and 4 bases at J, with 5 bases between. Germline CDR1 reads SGHTS; CDR2 reads YDEGEE. The DNA for the CDR3 is TGTGCCAGCAGCTTGAATCTAGAGACCCAGTACTTC. Amino acids: CASSLNLETQYF.

In its sample, this clonotype was seen a few times. This chain joins TRBV10-3 and TRBJ2-7; D not resolved. V was pared by 3 bases and J by 2 bases, with 5 bases between. The CDR3 runs 12 residues. In germline, CDR1 is ENHRY, CDR2 SYGVKD. CDR3 sequence reads: CAISDWAYEQYF. CDR3 DNA: TGTGCCATCAGTGATTGGGCCTACGAGCAGTACTTC.

At least ten counts were recorded for this clonotype. V gene TRBV6-2 or TRBV6-3 combines with J gene TRBJ2-1; D uncertain. V lost 0 bases, J lost 0 bases, and 15 bases lay in between. This CDR3 has 18 amino acids. CDR1 is MNHEY, CDR2 SVGEGT, per germline. Here the CDR3 DNA reads TGTGCCAGCAGTTACTCGAGAGGAGTAGCCCTCTCCTACAATGAGCAGTTCTTC. Translated: CASSYSRGVALSYNEQFF.

A remark on this clonotype: A clone one base away is much larger, so this may be a read error. The rearrangement links TRBV6-1 to TRBJ2-7; the D is unclear. Looked up from germline, CDR1 is MNHNS and CDR2 is SASEGT. The CDR3 is 15 residues long. CDR3 residues: CASSEGLTLSYGQYF. The DNA of the CDR3 is TGTGCCAGCAGTGAAGGGCTGACTCTCTCCTACGGGCAGTACTTC.

The V call is TRBV27, the J call TRBJ1-6; D unclear. In germline, CDR1 is MNHEY, CDR2 SMNVEV (reference sequence). Trimming removed 2 bases at V and 13 bases at J, with 12 bases between. The CDR3 sequence is 13 residues long. The chain's CDR3 is CASSLVDGDPLHF. The DNA of the CDR3 is TGTGCCAGCAGTTTAGTGGACGGGGATCCCCTCCACTTT.

With regard to this clonotype: A much bigger clone sits one base away, suggesting this may be a read error. CDR3 nucleotides: TGTACCAGCAGTTACGAGGGGGGCTGGAATTCACCCCTCCACTTT. Its translation is CTSSYEGGWNSPLHF. V and J are TRBV6-5 and TRBJ1-6; D possibly corresponds to TRBD1 (6 bases). Germline CDR1 and CDR2: MNHEY and SVGAGI. The CDR3 sequence is 15 residues long.

This clonotype came up many times. This chain uses TRBV7-6 with TRBJ1-5, with TRBD1 identical over 7 bases. Per the germline V gene, CDR1 is SGHVS and CDR2 is FNYEAQ. V was clipped by 2 bases and J by 5 bases; unmatched bases: 6. CDR3 length: 15 residues. For the CDR3, the DNA is TGTGCCAGCAGCTTAAGAACAGGGGATGATCAGCCCCAGCATTTT. Translating it yields CASSLRTGDDQPQHF.

V usage is TRBV9 and J usage is TRBJ2-1; D assignment may be TRBD1 or TRBD2 (5 bases each). TRBJ2-7 matches the DNA end more closely, so the J call is doubtful. The CDR3 totals 15 residues. The germline V gene encodes CDR1 SGDLS and CDR2 YYNGEE. The CDR3 spells CASSVGGASYNEQYF. The CDR3 bases are TGTGCCAGCAGCGTAGGAGGGGCGAGCTACAATGAGCAGTACTTC.